These 4 T cell receptor beta chains originate from one sample sequenced in a study of technical replicates of blood from a handful of donors. TCRdb's table, derived via immunoSEQ multiplex PCR, lists solely in-frame clones and lacks some. Of some 99,000 clones listed, about 96% are singletons. Sequenced material: T cells isolated from PBMCs. Receptors were obtained from a human donor in good health.

The chain is built from TRBV19 and TRBJ1-2; D not certain. Trimming shortened V by 2 bases and J by 4 bases, and 2 bases separated the two germline ends. Germline values: CDR1 LNHDA, CDR2 SQIVND (reference sequence). The CDR3 is 11 amino acids. Here the CDR3 DNA reads TGTGCCAGTAGTATACTCTATGGCTACACCTTC. Protein product: CASSILYGYTF.

The rearrangement uses TRBV29-1 and TRBJ2-3; maybe TRBD2 (6 bases). The CDR3 is 13 residues long. The V end was cut by 5 bases, the J end by 4 bases, with 13 bases between. Per the germline V gene, CDR1 is SQVTM and CDR2 is ANQGSEA. CDR3 sequence: CSVRWGGADTQYF. DNA of the CDR3: TGCAGCGTTAGGTGGGGAGGCGCAGATACGCAGTATTTT.

This clone was detected only once. V usage is TRBV30 and J usage is TRBJ1-2; no firm D call. Germline V gene lookup returns CDR1 GTSNPN and CDR2 SVGIG (reference sequence). The CDR3 spans 13 residues. Trimming took off 0 bases at V and 6 bases at J, with 11 bases between the two ends. Written as DNA, the CDR3 is TGTGCCTGGAGTGTACGGGGATCCAATGGCTACACCTTC. It codes for CAWSVRGSNGYTF.

The rearrangement uses TRBV7-9 and TRBJ2-7; the D gene is possibly TRBD1 (6 bases). Trimming removed 11 bases from V and 2 bases from J, with 16 bases in between. The germline gives CDR1 SEHNR, CDR2 FQNEAQ (reference sequence). CDR3 length: 13 residues. CDR3: CALDGQFTYEQYF. DNA of the CDR3: TGTGCCTTAGATGGACAGTTTACCTACGAGCAGTACTTC.